The source of this T cell receptor (beta chain) is a study of blood T cell repertoires in COVID-19. As for the study in general: From the United States, Italy and Spain came samples of acute and convalescent COVID-19. Sample material is recorded as cDNA or gDNA derived from T cells, B-cell-depleted T cells, or PBMCs.

The authors' processing: For nucleated cells, counts were estimated from reference gene primer amplification. The assay was immunoSEQ multiplex PCR, and TCRdb's table has in-frame clones only and misses some. V, J and clone size were drawn from that table, and D and trimming were deduced from the DNA. Of about 140,000 clones listed, roughly 86% are singletons. The TCR originated in a man between 45 and 60 years old with active or convalescent COVID-19. Material: peripheral blood.

This CDR3 is CASSPSGTYEQYF. The CDR3 nucleotides are TGTGCCAGCAGTCCTAGCGGTACCTACGAGCAGTACTTC. This chain uses TRBV12-3 or TRBV12-4 with TRBJ2-7; 7 positions agree with TRBD2. This CDR3 is 13 amino acids long. The V gene end was trimmed by 5 bases and the J gene end by 2 bases; junction bases not matched to a gene: 3.